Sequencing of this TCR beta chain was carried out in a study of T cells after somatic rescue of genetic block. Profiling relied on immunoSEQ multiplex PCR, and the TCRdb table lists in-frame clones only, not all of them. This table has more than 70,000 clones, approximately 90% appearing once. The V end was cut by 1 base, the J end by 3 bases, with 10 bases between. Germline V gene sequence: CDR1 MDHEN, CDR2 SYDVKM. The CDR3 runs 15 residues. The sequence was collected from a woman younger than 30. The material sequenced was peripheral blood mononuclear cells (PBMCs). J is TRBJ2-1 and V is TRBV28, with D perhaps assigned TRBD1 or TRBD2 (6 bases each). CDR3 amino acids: CASSLSGEVYNEQFF. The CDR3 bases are TGTGCCAGCAGTTTATCAGGGGAGGTCTACAATGAGCAGTTCTTC.